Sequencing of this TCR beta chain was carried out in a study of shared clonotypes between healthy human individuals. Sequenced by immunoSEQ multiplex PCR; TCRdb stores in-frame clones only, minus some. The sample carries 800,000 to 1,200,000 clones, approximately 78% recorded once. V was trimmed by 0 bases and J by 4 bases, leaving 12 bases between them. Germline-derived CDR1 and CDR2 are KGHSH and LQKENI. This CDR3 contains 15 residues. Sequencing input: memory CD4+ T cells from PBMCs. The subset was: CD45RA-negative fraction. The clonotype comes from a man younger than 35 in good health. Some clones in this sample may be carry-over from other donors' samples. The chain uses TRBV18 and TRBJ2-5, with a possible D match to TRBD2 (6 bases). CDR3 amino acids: CASSPPGSGLETQYF. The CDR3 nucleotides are TGTGCCAGCTCACCACCCGGCAGCGGGCTAGAGACCCAGTACTTC.